Listed here are 25 T cell receptor beta chains from one sample, sequenced in a study of early T cells in non-severe SARS-CoV-2 infection. TCRdb independently ran MiXCR on the 5' RACE reads; one entry per CDR3 protein. Of tens of thousands of distinct CDR3 sequences in the sample, around 7% were seen once. Specimen: whole blood. All receptors come from an adult who was a healthcare worker with PCR-confirmed SARS-CoV-2 infection or an uninfected control (not recorded which).

The table lists this clonotype with many counts. The chain employs TRBV6-5 and TRBJ1-1; possibly TRBD1 for D (5 bases). The CDR3 runs to 12 residues. V dropped 6 bases and J dropped 10 bases, with 15 bases sitting between them. Germline V lookup: CDR1 MNHEY, CDR2 SVGAGI. CDR3 coding DNA: TGTGCCAGCAGCTCCGCCGACAGCAGAGCTTTCTTT. It specifies CASSSADSRAFF.

This clonotype was seen repeatedly, ten times or more. The genes are TRBV19 and TRBJ2-1; TRBD2 matches at 12 bases. From germline, CDR1 is LNHDA and CDR2 SQIVND (reference sequence). The CDR3 consists of 15 residues. Unmatched junction bases numbered 6, after V lost 6 bases and J lost 6 bases. For the CDR3, the DNA is TGTGCCAGTAGCCCGACTAGCGGGAGTTTCAATGAGCAGTTCTTC. It yields the protein CASSPTSGSFNEQFF.

In this sample, this clonotype turned up a few times. The J gene is TRBJ1-3, the V gene TRBV7-9; D not resolved. The CDR3 is made up of 13 amino acids. Germline-derived CDR1 and CDR2 are SEHNR and FQNEAQ (reference sequence). The V and J ends lost 5 bases and 8 bases respectively, with 13 bases between them. The CDR3 sequence: CASSLHTSDTIYF. For the CDR3, the DNA is TGTGCCAGCAGCCTCCATACATCCGACACCATATATTTT.

This clonotype was picked up many times. The chain joins TRBV7-9 to TRBJ2-5; the D gene is possibly TRBD1 (6 bases). Between the trimmed V and J ends, which lost 5 bases and 7 bases, there was a span of 11 bases. Looked up from germline, CDR1 is SEHNR and CDR2 is FQNEAQ (reference sequence). The CDR3 loop spans 12 amino acids. The CDR3 DNA reads TGTGCCAGCAGCCGACAGGAATGGACCCAGTACTTC. It codes for CASSRQEWTQYF.

The count of this clonotype is one. Without the conserved terminal phenylalanine or tryptophan, this CDR3 likely stems from a read error. V is TRBV15 and J is TRBJ2-3; D unclear. The V gene lost 3 bases and the J gene lost 4 bases, with 5 bases spanning the gap. The CDR3 is made up of 12 amino acids. Germline lookup yields CDR1 LNHNV and CDR2 YYDKDF (reference sequence). DNA for the CDR3: TGTGCCACCAGCAGTGCAGCAGATACGCAGTATATT. This encodes CATSSAADTQYI.

This clonotype was found many times. The chain employs TRBV5-5 and TRBJ2-5; 8 nucleotides align to TRBD1. This CDR3 spans 16 amino acids. The trim removed 4 bases at V and 4 bases at J, leaving 12 bases unmatched. Germline V gives CDR1 SGHKS, CDR2 YYEKEE (reference sequence). CDR3 DNA: TGTGCCAGCAGCCTGCAGGGACAGGCGCCGGGAGAGACCCAGTACTTC. Translated, it gives CASSLQGQAPGETQYF.

This clonotype occurred many times. The chain recombines TRBV5-6 with TRBJ2-3; 7 bases are shared with TRBD2. The trim removed 4 bases at V and 0 bases at J, leaving 11 bases unmatched. This CDR3 spans 17 amino acids. The germline gives CDR1 SGHDT, CDR2 YYEEEE. The chain's CDR3 is CASSGGVKPTSTDTQYF. The CDR3 DNA reads TGTGCCAGCAGCGGGGGGGTGAAGCCCACTAGCACAGATACGCAGTATTTT.

This clonotype was counted ten times or more. The chain carries TRBV7-9 and TRBJ2-1; the D is unclear. Trimming left V 1 base short and J 0 bases short, with 7 bases between. The CDR3 extends over 15 amino acids. Germline CDR1 and CDR2: SEHNR and FQNEAQ (reference sequence). In DNA form, the CDR3 reads TGTGCCAGCAGCTTAGGCCAGGCCTCCTACAATGAGCAGTTCTTC. Residues: CASSLGQASYNEQFF.

This clonotype was detected many times. This sequence joins TRBV7-9 and TRBJ2-3; D could derive from TRBD1 or TRBD2 (5 bases each). V lost 5 bases and J 0 bases, leaving 12 bases between the germline ends. The CDR3 totals 15 residues. Germline CDR1 SEHNR, CDR2 FQNEAQ (reference sequence). Here the CDR3 DNA reads TGTGCCAGCAGCCTAGGGGACGCTAGCACAGATACGCAGTATTTT. Its translation: CASSLGDASTDTQYF. Full variable domain (rest looked up from reference TRBV7-9 and TRBJ2-3): DTGVSQNPRHKITKRGQNVTFRCDPISEHNRLYWYRQTLGQGPEFLTYFQNEAQLEKSRLLSDRFSAERPKGSFSTLEIQRTEQGDSAMYLCASSLGDASTDTQYFGPGTRLTVL.

Many counts were recorded for this clonotype. The junction and the germline gene differ at one end; a read error may be behind it. V and J are TRBV20-1 and TRBJ2-7, with 7 bases fitting TRBD1. Germline lookup yields CDR1 DFQATT and CDR2 SNEGSKA (reference sequence). The CDR3 is made up of 13 amino acids. CDR3 DNA sequence: TGCAGTGCGAGAGACAGGGTAGACTACGAGCAGTACTTC. Translation: CSARDRVDYEQYF.

This clonotype was observed many times. The chain links TRBV12-3 or TRBV12-4 to TRBJ2-1, with D perhaps given as TRBD1 or TRBD2 (5 bases each). V lost 5 bases, J lost 12 bases, and 11 bases lay in between. The CDR3 covers 11 residues. This CDR3 reads CASSQQDLQFF. The CDR3, as DNA: TGTGCCAGCAGTCAACAGGACTTGCAGTTCTTC.

This clonotype appeared a few times. V is TRBV7-3 and J is TRBJ2-3; 12 nucleotides agree with TRBD2. This CDR3 region has 17 residues. Germline V gene lookup returns CDR1 SGHTA and CDR2 FQGTGA. Losses at the gene ends were 5 bases for V and 3 bases for J; bases not matched to a gene: 9. CDR3 sequence reads: CASSPTGTSGLTDTQYF. The CDR3 region has the DNA TGTGCCAGCAGCCCCACTGGGACTAGCGGGTTGACAGATACGCAGTATTTT.

This clonotype was detected only a few times. The chain couples TRBV3-1 to TRBJ2-5; D gene ambiguous. This CDR3 has 12 residues. In germline, CDR1 is LGHDT, CDR2 YNNKEL (reference sequence). V lost 1 base, J lost 2 bases, and 2 bases lay in between. As DNA, the CDR3 is TGTGCCAGCAGCCAAGTACAAGAGACCCAGTACTTC. Encoded protein: CASSQVQETQYF.

J is TRBJ2-7 and V is TRBV6-6; possibly TRBD2 for D (5 bases). This CDR3 spans 19 amino acids. The germline V and J ends were trimmed by 0 bases and 3 bases, with 24 bases remaining between them. Germline V gene sequence: CDR1 MNHNY, CDR2 SVGAGI (reference sequence). The DNA for the CDR3 is TGTGCCAGCAGTTACTCCCTGGCACACGGACTCCCGGAGATCTACGAGCAGTACTTC. It codes for CASSYSLAHGLPEIYEQYF.

This clonotype has at least ten counts. The chain joins TRBV20-1 to TRBJ2-1; 7 positions agree with TRBD2. CDR1 is DFQATT and CDR2 is SNEGSKA in the germline V gene (reference sequence). V gave up 7 bases and J gave up 3 bases; unmatched junction bases: 15. The CDR3 runs 16 residues. The CDR3 region has the DNA TGCAGTGTCATAAAACCTGCTAGCGGCGGCTACAATGAGCAGTTCTTC. Protein: CSVIKPASGGYNEQFF.

In its sample, this clonotype was seen many times. This chain connects TRBV6-5 to TRBJ1-3, with TRBD1 as a possible D gene (6 bases). The V end was cut by 2 bases, the J end by 4 bases, with 9 bases between. This CDR3 comprises 14 residues. Germline CDR1 is MNHEY and CDR2 is SVGAGI. The CDR3 sequence: CASSYVQGGNTIYF. The CDR3 nucleotides read TGTGCCAGCAGTTACGTACAGGGAGGAAACACCATATATTTT.

This clonotype was seen ten or more times. The V gene is TRBV5-4, the J gene TRBJ2-7, with D unclear. The CDR3 is made up of 13 amino acids. The germline V and J ends were trimmed by 4 bases and 0 bases, with 8 bases remaining between them. The germline V gene encodes CDR1 SGHNT and CDR2 YYREEE (reference sequence). The CDR3 loop reads CASSQPTSYEQYF. Here the CDR3 DNA reads TGTGCCAGCAGCCAACCGACCTCCTACGAGCAGTACTTC.

A few counts support this clonotype. DNA of the CDR3: TGCAGCGTTGCCAGCGGGAGCTCCTACGAGCAGTACTTC. The encoded protein is CSVASGSSYEQYF. This chain links TRBV29-1 with TRBJ2-7, with 8 bases identical to TRBD2. The CDR3 covers 13 residues. V shed 4 bases and J 0 bases; nucleotides not matched to a gene: 2. Germline lookup yields CDR1 SQVTM and CDR2 ANQGSEA.

This clonotype was seen many times. The chain recombines TRBV29-1 with TRBJ2-7; 9 positions agree with TRBD2. The junction had 1 base not matched to a gene; V was cut back by 4 bases and J by 3 bases. Germline loops: CDR1 SQVTM, CDR2 ANQGSEA. There are 12 residues in the CDR3. This CDR3 reads CSVVSGSYEQYF. CDR3 DNA: TGCAGCGTTGTTAGCGGGAGCTACGAGCAGTACTTC.

This clonotype was recorded many times. The V and J genes are TRBV3-1 and TRBJ2-7; the D gene is possibly TRBD2 (6 bases). V was clipped by 1 base and J by 2 bases, with 18 bases between them. CDR1 and CDR2 (germline): LGHDT, YNNKEL (reference sequence). The CDR3 sequence is 17 residues long. The CDR3 here is CASSQGSLGGSAYEQYF. The CDR3 DNA reads as TGTGCCAGCAGCCAAGGATCGCTGGGGGGAAGTGCCTACGAGCAGTACTTC.

This clonotype occurred many times. The rearrangement joins TRBV29-1 to TRBJ1-1, with D perhaps matching TRBD1 (5 bases). CDR3 length: 13 amino acids. Trimming stripped 1 base from V and 1 base from J, with 7 bases between. Germline assignment: CDR1 SQVTM and CDR2 ANQGSEA. The CDR3: CSVEVGGNTEAFF. DNA for the CDR3: TGCAGCGTTGAAGTGGGGGGGAACACTGAAGCTTTCTTT.

This clonotype was detected ten times or more. This chain links TRBV28 with TRBJ1-6, with 10 positions matching TRBD1. There are 17 residues in the CDR3. Looked up from germline, CDR1 is MDHEN and CDR2 is SYDVKM. Trimming took 2 bases from V and 9 from J; bases not matched to a gene: 10. The CDR3 DNA sequence: TGTGCCAGCAGTTTAATAAGGGACAGGGGACGGAGTTCACCCCTCCACTTT. Its translation: CASSLIRDRGRSSPLHF.

This clonotype was recorded a few times. This chain links TRBV2 with TRBJ1-1; D ambiguous. Trimming pared 5 bases from V and 2 bases from J, leaving 3 bases between. Germline CDR1 is SNHLY and CDR2 is FYNNEI. The CDR3 has 11 amino acids. The DNA for the CDR3 is TGTGCCAGCAGTCTCAACACTGAAGCTTTCTTT. This sequence encodes CASSLNTEAFF.

In this sample, this clonotype is medium-sized (0.01 to 0.1%). The chain is built from TRBV27 and TRBJ2-1, with TRBD2 matching 11 bases. Germline assignment: CDR1 MNHEY and CDR2 SMNVEV (reference sequence). CDR3 size: 16 residues. V trimming: 6 bases; J trimming: 5 bases; junction bases outside the gene matches: 9. CDR3 nucleotide sequence: TGTGCCAGCAGCCCAAGACTAGCGGGATTAAACAATGAGCAGTTCTTC. It codes for CASSPRLAGLNNEQFF.

This clonotype was seen ten or more times. This chain links TRBV7-8 with TRBJ2-3; TRBD2 matches 12 bases. The ends lost 5 bases at V and 6 bases at J; junction bases unmatched: 3. From germline, CDR1 is SGHVS and CDR2 FQNEAQ. The CDR3 sequence is 14 residues long. The CDR3 bases are TGTGCCAGCAGCATGACTAGCGGGAGTGATACGCAGTATTTT. It encodes CASSMTSGSDTQYF. Full variable domain (remainder filled in from reference TRBV7-8 and TRBJ2-3): GAGVSQSPRYKVAKRGQDVALRCDPISGHVSLFWYQQALGQGPEFLTYFQNEAQLDKSGLPSDRFFAERPEGSVSTLKIQRTQQEDSAVYLCASSMTSGSDTQYFGPGTRLTVL.